Listed below are T cell receptor beta chains from one sample, sequenced in a study of T cell responses to AZD1222 COVID-19 vaccine. Repertoires were generated with immunoSEQ multiplex PCR, while TCRdb's copy carries only in-frame clones and drops some. The data contain 130,000 to 150,000 clones, around 83% of them singletons. Specimen: peripheral blood, collected 28 days after the second AZD1222 dose. These receptors all stem from an adult who received the AZD1222 COVID-19 vaccine. CDR3s include the opening cysteine and the closing phenylalanine or tryptophan. The D gene is left open where the match is weak. Some rows mark clone size as missing; the rest say once, few, many or name a class of expanded clone.

D gene	V gene	J gene	clone size	CDR3 protein	CDR3 DNA
TRBD1	TRBV10-1	TRBJ1-1	few	CASSESLGQGEHTEAFF	TGCGCCAGCAGTGAGTCCCTCGGACAGGGCGAACACACTGAAGCTTTCTTT
NA	TRBV5-1	TRBJ2-5	NA	CASSLVRSGGQETQYF	TGCGCCAGCAGCTTGGTTAGGTCCGGTGGGCAAGAGACCCAGTACTTC
NA	TRBV30	TRBJ2-7	once	CAWDTGLHHEQYF	TGTGCCTGGGACACGGGACTGCACCACGAGCAGTACTTC
NA	TRBV15	TRBJ1-1	few	CATSSEGTEAFF	TGTGCCACCAGCTCCGAAGGGACTGAAGCTTTCTTT
NA	TRBV5-6	TRBJ1-5	NA	CASSYATSNSNQPQHF	TGTGCCAGCAGCTACGCGACTTCGAATAGCAATCAGCCCCAGCATTTT
NA	TRBV10-1	TRBJ2-1	once	CASSEPGGGEQFF	TGCGCCAGCAGTGAACCAGGGGGAGGGGAGCAGTTCTTC
NA	TRBV12-3/TRBV12-4	TRBJ1-1	NA	CASRGRGNTEAFF	TGTGCCAGCAGGGGAAGGGGGAACACTGAAGCTTTCTTT
TRBD1	TRBV2	TRBJ2-1	NA	CASTGTGGYNEQFF	TGTGCCAGCACCGGGACAGGGGGTTACAATGAGCAGTTCTTC
NA	TRBV19	TRBJ2-1	NA	CASIDYGSNEQFF	TGTGCCAGTATAGACTACGGGTCCAATGAGCAGTTCTTC
NA	TRBV29-1	TRBJ1-2	few	CSVDEGGVNYGYTF	TGCAGCGTTGACGAAGGGGGTGTCAACTATGGCTACACCTTC
NA	TRBV12-3/TRBV12-4	TRBJ1-2	NA	CASSYDSYGYTF	TGTGCCAGCAGCTACGACAGCTATGGCTACACCTTC
NA	TRBV11-2	TRBJ1-4	NA	CASSPTSVANEKLFF	TGTGCCAGCAGCCCCACTTCCGTGGCCAATGAAAAACTGTTTTTT
NA	TRBV5-6	TRBJ1-5	NA	CASSLTGSNQPQHF	TGTGCCAGCAGCTTGACGGGTAGCAATCAGCCCCAGCATTTT
NA	TRBV5-1	TRBJ1-1	NA	CASSINGGTEAFF	TGCGCCAGCAGCATCAACGGGGGCACTGAAGCTTTCTTT
TRBD2	TRBV2	TRBJ2-2	NA	CALRGSGRVTGELFF	TGTGCCCTCAGGGGCAGCGGGAGGGTCACCGGGGAGCTGTTTTTT
TRBD1	TRBV19	TRBJ2-2	once	CASRGQEYTGELFF	TGTGCCAGTAGGGGACAGGAGTACACCGGGGAGCTGTTTTTT
NA	TRBV12-3/TRBV12-4	TRBJ1-1	once	CASATGRGSAFF	TGTGCCAGTGCTACAGGGCGGGGGAGTGCTTTCTTT
TRBD1	TRBV6-5	TRBJ1-4	NA	CASTSSGTGLGEKLFF	TGTGCCAGCACTTCCTCCGGGACAGGGTTGGGTGAAAAACTGTTTTTT
NA	TRBV6-7	TRBJ2-7	NA	CASSYRVYSREQYF	TGTGCCAGCAGTTACCGTGTTTATTCGAGGGAGCAGTACTTC
NA	TRBV28	TRBJ1-4	NA	CASREREKLFF	TGTGCCAGCAGAGAGAGGGAAAAACTGTTTTTT
TRBD2	TRBV3-1/TRBV3-2	TRBJ2-2	NA	CASSQDWGLAGGGTGELFF	TGTGCCAGCAGCCAAGATTGGGGGCTAGCGGGAGGAGGCACCGGGGAGCTGTTTTTT
NA	TRBV10-1	TRBJ2-6	NA	CASSESRAGANVLTF	TGCGCCAGCAGTGAGTCAAGGGCTGGGGCCAACGTCCTGACTTTC
NA	TRBV5-1	TRBJ1-1	NA	CASSSTASNTEAFF	TGCGCCAGCAGCTCCACCGCGTCGAACACTGAAGCTTTCTTT